A selection of T cell receptor beta chains follows, all from one sample in a study of cytomegalovirus exposure and HLA in healthy donors. Profiling relied on immunoSEQ multiplex PCR, and the TCRdb table lists in-frame clones only, not all of them. The listing contains roughly 64,000 clones. Sequencing was performed on PBMCs. All receptors come from a woman between 18 and 29 years old in good health and CMV-seronegative. Both conserved end residues are trimmed from each CDR3. The order of the fields is CDR3 length, J gene, V gene, CDR3 protein.

len: 12; j_gene: TRBJ1-1; v_gene: TRBV23-1; CDR3aa: ASSHVPSNTEAF
len: 10; j_gene: TRBJ2-3; v_gene: TRBV9; CDR3aa: ASSVTTDTQY
len: 12; j_gene: TRBJ2-7; v_gene: TRBV7-9; CDR3aa: ASSLEGWNYEQY
len: 9; j_gene: TRBJ2-5; v_gene: TRBV18; CDR3aa: ASSEVETQY
len: 13; j_gene: TRBJ1-6; v_gene: TRBV6-5; CDR3aa: ASTANTGGDSPLH
len: 11; j_gene: TRBJ2-7; v_gene: TRBV2; CDR3aa: ASVEGTASSQN
len: 10; j_gene: TRBJ1-1; v_gene: TRBV25-1; CDR3aa: ASSDAGTEAF
len: 11; j_gene: TRBJ2-5; v_gene: TRBV7-2; CDR3aa: ASSFGTGETQY
len: 11; j_gene: TRBJ1-2; v_gene: TRBV25-1; CDR3aa: ASHGGGSYGYT
len: 15; j_gene: TRBJ1-3; v_gene: TRBV9; CDR3aa: ASSVDARSSSGNTIY
len: 12; j_gene: TRBJ2-2; v_gene: TRBV4-1; CDR3aa: ASSQGDYAGELF
len: 13; j_gene: TRBJ2-7; v_gene: TRBV18; CDR3aa: ASSPVGQGAYEQY
len: 12; j_gene: TRBJ2-7; v_gene: TRBV6-5; CDR3aa: ASSYDRTTYEQY
len: 11; j_gene: TRBJ1-6; v_gene: TRBV19; CDR3aa: ASRSQSGSPLH
len: 13; j_gene: TRBJ1-5; v_gene: TRBV6-6; CDR3aa: ASSYSSEINQPQH
len: 11; j_gene: TRBJ2-7; v_gene: TRBV6-1; CDR3aa: ASSEVSGWEQY
len: 12; j_gene: TRBJ1-2; v_gene: TRBV9; CDR3aa: ASSVVTGARGYT
len: 13; j_gene: TRBJ2-7; v_gene: TRBV5-1; CDR3aa: ASSPEADSSYEQY
len: 13; j_gene: TRBJ1-5; v_gene: TRBV6-5; CDR3aa: ASRNRGQDYQPQH
len: 9; j_gene: TRBJ2-5; v_gene: TRBV9; CDR3aa: ASSVSGTQY
len: 13; j_gene: TRBJ2-3; v_gene: TRBV4-1; CDR3aa: ASSRGTGSTDTQY
len: 14; j_gene: TRBJ1-1; v_gene: TRBV27; CDR3aa: ASSRRTERGDTEAF
len: 12; j_gene: TRBJ1-5; v_gene: TRBV6-1; CDR3aa: ASSRGQVNQPQH
len: 16; j_gene: TRBJ2-3; v_gene: TRBV30; CDR3aa: AWSVRRRGGGITDTQY
len: 13; j_gene: TRBJ1-2; v_gene: TRBV27; CDR3aa: ASRQLQGNNYGYT
len: 10; j_gene: TRBJ1-2; v_gene: TRBV30; CDR3aa: ASEGGDYGYT
len: 14; j_gene: TRBJ1-4; v_gene: TRBV19; CDR3aa: ASLRTGLATNEKLF
len: 14; j_gene: TRBJ2-1; v_gene: TRBV30; CDR3aa: AWSRGLAGGPNEQF
len: 12; j_gene: TRBJ1-4; v_gene: TRBV5-3; CDR3aa: ARSSGGSNEKLF
len: 12; j_gene: TRBJ2-7; v_gene: TRBV25-1; CDR3aa: ASSDREARDEQY
len: 16; j_gene: TRBJ1-2; v_gene: TRBV5-1; CDR3aa: ASRLRGTGGESNYGYT
len: 11; j_gene: TRBJ1-2; v_gene: TRBV10-3; CDR3aa: AIGAGNHYGYT
len: 13; j_gene: TRBJ2-7; v_gene: TRBV9; CDR3aa: ASSVVAGGAYEQY
len: 11; j_gene: TRBJ2-7; v_gene: TRBV2; CDR3aa: ASSSQTTYEQY
len: 11; j_gene: TRBJ2-3; v_gene: TRBV30; CDR3aa: AWTGTSGSTQY
len: 14; j_gene: TRBJ1-1; v_gene: TRBV30; CDR3aa: ARPIRDRGGNTEAF
len: 14; j_gene: TRBJ2-2; v_gene: TRBV9; CDR3aa: ASSAAPGGLTGELF
len: 11; j_gene: TRBJ1-1; v_gene: TRBV6-5; CDR3aa: ASSPSITTEAF
len: 15; j_gene: TRBJ1-3; v_gene: TRBV15; CDR3aa: ATSRGGGFLSGNTIY
len: 10; j_gene: TRBJ1-1; v_gene: TRBV5-5; CDR3aa: ASTKTAQGVF